This note documents a single T cell receptor (beta chain) sequence. Its antigen remains unidentified. TCR beta libraries were prepared from cDNA with unique molecular identifiers. Each sample of about 1 to 10 million input T cells yielded roughly 500,000 cDNA molecules, so each molecule approximated one T cell. TCRdb fed the PCR reads into MiXCR, producing one record per CDR3 protein. The sample lists about 460,000 distinct CDR3 sequences; roughly 46% were seen once. The record originates from a study of post-analysis software for immune sequencing data. This CDR3 is built from 16 residues. Germline V gene sequence: CDR1 MNHEY, CDR2 SMNVEV (reference sequence). Unmatched junction bases numbered 7, after V lost 0 bases and J lost 2 bases. The study, taken as a whole, reports: Normalized Chao1 diversity in multiple sclerosis patients fell significantly below that of controls. Elevated frequency relative to controls characterized 4 or 5 TRBV segments in patients, TRBV5-6, TRBV5-1 and TRBV20-1 among them.

Sequencing was performed on blood. This chain joins TRBV27 and TRBJ2-7; 7 bases are shared with TRBD1. This receptor was taken from a girl aged 5 to 17 with multiple sclerosis. CDR3 nucleotides: TGTGCCAGCAGTTTATCGGGGGTTGGGACAGCCTACGAGCAGTACTTC. Residues: CASSLSGVGTAYEQYF.